These 30 T cell receptor beta chains originate from one sample sequenced in a study of chemoradiotherapy in HPV16-positive cancers (dated by TCRdb to 2022 to 2024). The library was obtained by the immunoSEQ multiplex PCR assay. TCRdb's version of the immuneACCESS table is confined to in-frame rearrangements and falls short of the full clone set. An unresolved V gene accounts for under half of the shortfall where checked; the remainder is of unknown origin. The sample contains about 14,000 clones, around 79% of them found a single time. The top ten hold under 10% of the sample. Sampling was done from a patient who underwent chemoradiotherapy. The origin of the receptors is a human donor with HPV-associated anogenital cancer.

This chain links TRBV15 with TRBJ1-6; 9 nucleotides agree with TRBD1. The ends lost 5 bases at V and 2 bases at J; junction bases unmatched: 4. CDR3 length equals 16 residues. CDR1 and CDR2 (germline): LNHNV, YYDKDF (reference sequence). CDR3 loop: CATSRTGGPYNSPLHF. CDR3 bases: TGTGCCACCAGCCGTACAGGGGGCCCCTATAATTCACCCCTCCACTTT.

V and J are TRBV19 and TRBJ2-7; TRBD1 aligns across 9 bases. Looked up from germline, CDR1 is LNHDA and CDR2 is SQIVND (reference sequence). The CDR3 is made up of 15 amino acids. The ends lost 2 bases at V and 2 bases at J; junction bases unmatched: 4. CDR3 protein: CASSISGTGTYEQYF. In DNA, the CDR3 is TGTGCCAGTAGTATATCTGGGACAGGGACCTACGAGCAGTACTTC.

The chain joins TRBV9 to TRBJ2-1; D gene ambiguous. Per germline, CDR1 SGDLS and CDR2 YYNGEE. The CDR3 spans 15 residues. V dropped 0 bases and J dropped 0 bases, with 7 bases sitting between them. The CDR3 here is CASSVGASSYNEQFF. CDR3 bases: TGTGCCAGCAGCGTAGGGGCCTCCTCCTACAATGAGCAGTTCTTC.

The chain uses TRBV21-1 and TRBJ1-2; TRBD1 is taken as the D call from the table, unchecked against the DNA. TRBV21-1 is tagged as a pseudogene. This CDR3 has 21 residues. The CDR3 loop is CASTESTRSRDRAKDNYGYTF. Here the CDR3 DNA reads TGTGCCAGCACCGAAAGCACTCGAAGCCGAGACAGGGCAAAAGATAACTATGGCTACACCTTC.

This sequence joins TRBV27 and TRBJ2-2; 8 bases match TRBD1. V lost 5 bases to trimming and J lost 4 bases; unmatched junction nucleotides: 3. This CDR3 spans 14 amino acids. Per the germline V gene, CDR1 is MNHEY and CDR2 is SMNVEV (reference sequence). CDR3 DNA: TGTGCCAGCAGTAAACAGGGGGGCACCGGGGAGCTGTTTTTT. It yields the protein CASSKQGGTGELFF.

The sample holds a few counts of this clone. The chain recombines TRBV2 with TRBJ1-2; D is unresolved. From germline, CDR1 is SNHLY and CDR2 FYNNEI. Trimming took 2 bases from V and 4 from J, leaving 8 bases between them. This CDR3 is built from 13 residues. CDR3 nucleotides: TGTGCCAGCAGTGAACGAGGAACCTATGGCTACACCTTC. It is translated as CASSERGTYGYTF.

The genes are TRBV14 and TRBJ2-7, with 11 bases identical to TRBD2. The germline gives CDR1 SGHDN, CDR2 FVKESK. CDR3 size: 16 residues. The ends lost 4 bases at V and 2 bases at J; junction bases unmatched: 7. Here the CDR3 DNA reads TGTGCCAGCAGCCGGGGGACTAGCGGCTACGCCTACGAGCAGTACTTC. Its translation: CASSRGTSGYAYEQYF. The full variable domain, in which reference TRBV14 and TRBJ2-7 provide the parts outside the CDR3, is EAGVTQFPSHSVIEKGQTVTLRCDPISGHDNLYWYRRVMGKEIKFLLHFVKESKQDESGMPNNRFLAERTGGTYSTLKVQPAELEDSGVYFCASSRGTSGYAYEQYFGPGTRLTVT.

The table lists this clone with a count of one. One end of the junction does not line up with germline, which may come from a read error. The chain couples TRBV19 to TRBJ2-5; 8 nucleotides match TRBD2. The V gene's germline CDR1 is LNHDA and CDR2 SQIVND (reference sequence). There are 13 residues in the CDR3. The CDR3: CASSLEREETQYF. CDR3 DNA: TGTGCCAGTAGTTTAGAGCGGGAGGAGACCCAGTACTTC.

This clone has more than one count but fewer than ten. This sequence joins TRBV9 and TRBJ2-5, with 10 positions matching TRBD2. J was trimmed by 4 bases and V by 2 bases; bases with no gene match: 2. Germline V gives CDR1 SGDLS, CDR2 YYNGEE. The CDR3 runs to 14 residues. CDR3 bases: TGTGCCAGCAGCGTCACTAGCGGGACAGAGACCCAGTACTTC. Its translation is CASSVTSGTETQYF.

The J gene is TRBJ2-1, the V gene TRBV5-6; 10 bases fit TRBD2. With 4 bases clipped from V and 2 bases from J, the junction kept 6 bases outside the gene matches. This CDR3 comprises 16 residues. Per the germline V gene, CDR1 is SGHDT and CDR2 is YYEEEE. The CDR3 loop reads CASSHFSGRAYNEQFF. In DNA, the CDR3 is TGTGCCAGCAGCCACTTCAGCGGGAGGGCCTACAATGAGCAGTTCTTC.

The V call is TRBV19, the J call TRBJ2-7; D not certain. With 3 bases removed from V and 5 bases from J, the gap between germline ends came to 14 bases. Germline CDR1 and CDR2: LNHDA and SQIVND (reference sequence). The CDR3 extends over 14 amino acids. The CDR3 protein is CASSITLSIHEQYF. The CDR3, as DNA: TGTGCCAGTAGTATCACGCTATCGATCCACGAGCAGTACTTC.

J is TRBJ2-5 and V is TRBV9; 12 bases are a match to TRBD2. The CDR3 spans 15 residues. CDR1 and CDR2 (germline): SGDLS, YYNGEE. V shed 4 bases, J shed 5 bases, and the junction held 6 bases outside the gene matches. The CDR3: CASSPRLAGDETQYF. The CDR3 coding sequence is TGTGCCAGCAGCCCTAGACTAGCGGGAGATGAGACCCAGTACTTC.

The chain couples TRBV6-5 to TRBJ2-3; TRBD2 matches 8 bases. J gave up 0 bases and V 6 bases, and 5 bases lay outside the gene matches. The CDR3 covers 15 residues. Germline CDR1 reads MNHEY; CDR2 reads SVGAGI. CDR3 region: CASRTPSGSTDTQYF. In DNA form, the CDR3 reads TGTGCCAGCAGAACGCCTAGCGGGAGCACAGATACGCAGTATTTT.

The V and J genes are TRBV18 and TRBJ1-1; D not resolved. Germline V CDR1 and CDR2: KGHSH, LQKENI. The CDR3 consists of 13 residues. Trimming removed 6 bases from V and 2 bases from J, with 10 bases in between. CDR3 nucleotides: TGTGCCAGCTCCCCATGGGGAAACACTGAAGCTTTCTTT. It is translated as CASSPWGNTEAFF.

The rearrangement links TRBV2 to TRBJ2-2; 14 bases line up with TRBD2. The CDR3 extends over 16 amino acids. The junction had 11 bases not matched to a gene; V was cut back by 7 bases and J by 10 bases. Germline assignment: CDR1 SNHLY and CDR2 FYNNEI. Here the CDR3 DNA reads TGTGCCAGCACCCGAGGGACTAGCGGGAGAATGTTGGAGCTGTTTTTT. Protein product: CASTRGTSGRMLELFF. The full variable domain, in which reference TRBV2 and TRBJ2-2 provide the parts outside the CDR3, is EPEVTQTPSHQVTQMGQEVILRCVPISNHLYFYWYRQILGQKVEFLVSFYNNEISEKSEIFDDQFSVERPDGSNFTLKIRSTKLEDSAMYFCASTRGTSGRMLELFFGEGSRLTVL.

The CDR3 region has the DNA TGTGCCAGCAGCCAAGGGACTGAAGCTTTCTTT. Its translation: CASSQGTEAFF. V and J are TRBV4-2 and TRBJ1-1; D unclear. This CDR3 is 11 amino acids long. The V gene lost 1 base and the J gene lost 5 bases, with 2 bases spanning the gap. Per germline, CDR1 LGHNA and CDR2 YNFKEQ.

The gene calls are TRBV11-2 and TRBJ1-3, with a possible D match to TRBD1 (5 bases). The germline V gene encodes CDR1 SGHAT and CDR2 FQNNGV. This CDR3 is 14 amino acids long. V was shortened by 3 bases and J by 1 base, with 7 bases between the two germline ends. CDR3 in DNA: TGTGCCAGCAGCTTCGGGGCATCTGGAAACACCATATATTTT. It translates to CASSFGASGNTIYF. Full variable domain (missing parts from reference TRBV11-2 and TRBJ1-3): EAGVAQSPRYKIIEKRQSVAFWCNPISGHATLYWYQQILGQGPKLLIQFQNNGVVDDSQLPKDRFSAERLKGVDSTLKIQPAKLEDSAVYLCASSFGASGNTIYFGEGSWLTVV.

The chain carries TRBV30 and TRBJ2-2; 11 positions match TRBD2. J lost 6 bases, V lost 2 bases, and 5 bases had no gene match. The V gene's germline CDR1 is GTSNPN and CDR2 SVGIG (reference sequence). The CDR3 has 15 amino acids. The CDR3 loop is CAWSTSGSNPGELFF. CDR3 sequence (DNA): TGTGCCTGGAGTACTAGCGGGAGTAACCCCGGGGAGCTGTTTTTT.

The J gene is TRBJ2-7, the V gene TRBV11-2; D remains unclear. The germline CDR1 and CDR2 sequences are SGHAT and FQNNGV. The CDR3 has 12 residues. V was pared by 5 bases and J by 4 bases, with 9 bases between. CDR3 DNA: TGTGCCAGCAGCCCCTTCTCGTACGAGCAGTACTTC. Its translation is CASSPFSYEQYF.

J is TRBJ2-3 and V is TRBV5-1; no clear D gene. V was shortened by 0 bases and J by 0 bases, with 8 bases between the two germline ends. CDR1 SGHRS and CDR2 YFSETQ come from the germline V gene. This CDR3 has 15 amino acids. The CDR3 is CASSLGVISTDTQYF. CDR3 DNA: TGCGCCAGCAGCTTGGGGGTGATTAGCACAGATACGCAGTATTTT. The variable domain in full, with the rest retrieved from reference TRBV5-1 and TRBJ2-3, is KAGVTQTPRYLIKTRGQQVTLSCSPISGHRSVSWYQQTPGQGLQFLFEYFSETQRNKGNFPGRFSGRQFSNSRSEMNVSTLELGDSALYLCASSLGVISTDTQYFGPGTRLTVL.

The chain is built from TRBV11-3 and TRBJ2-3; a possible D gene is TRBD2 (6 bases). Germline CDR1 reads SGHNT; CDR2 reads YENEEA. The CDR3 spans 17 residues. The V end was cut by 5 bases, the J end by 4 bases, with 22 bases between. CDR3 sequence: CASSPSAGGGGADTQYF. DNA of the CDR3: TGTGCCAGCAGCCCGTCCGCCGGGGGAGGCGGGGCAGATACGCAGTATTTT.

This clone was observed a single time. The chain joins TRBV18 to TRBJ1-5; 11 nucleotides agree with TRBD1. Unmatched junction bases numbered 7, after V lost 5 bases and J lost 4 bases. Germline CDR1 is KGHSH and CDR2 is LQKENI. The CDR3 has 16 residues. The CDR3 reads CASSSGQGAKNQPQHF. The CDR3, as DNA: TGTGCCAGCTCATCCGGACAGGGGGCGAAGAATCAGCCCCAGCATTTT.

The chain has TRBV7-8 and TRBJ2-3; TRBD2 matches 8 bases. The junction had 8 bases not matched to a gene; V was cut back by 5 bases and J by 1 base. Germline values: CDR1 SGHVS, CDR2 FQNEAQ. The CDR3 loop spans 16 amino acids. The CDR3 sequence is CASSDRRREGTDTQYF. In DNA form, the CDR3 reads TGTGCCAGCAGCGACCGTAGGCGGGAGGGCACAGATACGCAGTATTTT.

V and J are TRBV27 and TRBJ2-2; 7 bases fit TRBD2. The CDR3 has 13 amino acids. V was pared by 5 bases and J by 3 bases, with 0 bases of the junction left unmatched. Germline CDR1 reads MNHEY; CDR2 reads SMNVEV (reference sequence). The CDR3 DNA sequence: TGTGCCAGCAGTCGGGGGGACACCGGGGAGCTGTTTTTT. This encodes CASSRGDTGELFF.

The chain uses TRBV4-1 and TRBJ2-3, with a possible D match to TRBD1 (5 bases). Trimming cost V 3 bases and J 10 bases, with 17 bases left between them. CDR3 length equals 14 residues. CDR1 is MGHRA and CDR2 is YSYEKL in the germline V gene. The CDR3: CASSQALGDRAQYF. CDR3 in DNA: TGCGCCAGCAGCCAGGCCCTAGGGGATAGAGCGCAGTATTTT.

In its sample, this clone is large. This rearrangement joins TRBV13 to TRBJ2-5; TRBD2 matches 7 bases. Losses at the gene ends were 4 bases for V and 2 bases for J; bases not matched to a gene: 4. Germline V gene sequence: CDR1 PRHDT, CDR2 FYEKMQ (reference sequence). CDR3 size: 14 residues. CDR3 in amino acids: CASSSAGSQETQYF. The CDR3 bases are TGTGCCAGCAGCTCAGCGGGATCACAAGAGACCCAGTACTTC.

V is TRBV5-1 and J is TRBJ1-6, with a possible D match to TRBD1 (5 bases). This CDR3 spans 15 amino acids. V gave up 4 bases and J gave up 5 bases, with 13 bases separating them. The V gene's germline CDR1 is SGHRS and CDR2 YFSETQ. DNA for the CDR3: TGCGCCAGCAGCCTGGACGGACACGATAATTCACCCCTCCACTTT. It yields the protein CASSLDGHDNSPLHF. The full variable domain, rest sourced from reference TRBV5-1 and TRBJ1-6, is KAGVTQTPRYLIKTRGQQVTLSCSPISGHRSVSWYQQTPGQGLQFLFEYFSETQRNKGNFPGRFSGRQFSNSRSEMNVSTLELGDSALYLCASSLDGHDNSPLHFGNGTRLTVT.

The rearrangement joins TRBV2 to TRBJ1-3; D remains unclear. CDR1 and CDR2 (germline): SNHLY, FYNNEI. Trimming cost V 5 bases and J 0 bases, with 11 bases left between them. The CDR3 is made up of 15 amino acids. The CDR3 bases are TGTGCCAGCAGTTACCGTCCCAGCTCTGGAAACACCATATATTTT. Translated: CASSYRPSSGNTIYF.

This clone was seen more than once but under ten times. V and J are TRBV18 and TRBJ2-7, with 10 nucleotides matching TRBD1. This CDR3 spans 14 amino acids. Germline CDR1 and CDR2: KGHSH and LQKENI. J was trimmed by 1 base and V by 4 bases; bases with no gene match: 1. The CDR3 here is CASSRDRGSYEQYF. Written as DNA, the CDR3 is TGTGCCAGCTCACGGGACAGGGGTTCCTACGAGCAGTACTTC.

The chain employs TRBV5-1 and TRBJ2-3; the D is unclear. V dropped 0 bases and J dropped 0 bases, with 2 bases sitting between them. This CDR3 is built from 13 residues. Per the germline V gene, CDR1 is SGHRS and CDR2 is YFSETQ. CDR3 sequence reads: CASSLGSTDTQYF. The CDR3 DNA reads TGCGCCAGCAGCTTGGGCAGCACAGATACGCAGTATTTT.